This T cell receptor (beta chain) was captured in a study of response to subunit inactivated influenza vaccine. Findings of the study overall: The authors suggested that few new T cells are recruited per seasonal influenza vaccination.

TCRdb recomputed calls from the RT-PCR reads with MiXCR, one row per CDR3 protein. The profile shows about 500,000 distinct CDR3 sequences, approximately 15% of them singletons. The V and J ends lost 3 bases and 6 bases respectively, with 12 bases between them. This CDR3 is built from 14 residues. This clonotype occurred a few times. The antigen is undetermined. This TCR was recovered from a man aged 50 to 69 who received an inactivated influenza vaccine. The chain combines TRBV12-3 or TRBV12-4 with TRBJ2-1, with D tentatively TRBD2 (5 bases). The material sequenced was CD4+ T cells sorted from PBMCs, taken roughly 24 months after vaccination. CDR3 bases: TGTGCCAGCAGTTTTTTCGATCGGGGCAATGAGCAGTTCTTC. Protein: CASSFFDRGNEQFF.